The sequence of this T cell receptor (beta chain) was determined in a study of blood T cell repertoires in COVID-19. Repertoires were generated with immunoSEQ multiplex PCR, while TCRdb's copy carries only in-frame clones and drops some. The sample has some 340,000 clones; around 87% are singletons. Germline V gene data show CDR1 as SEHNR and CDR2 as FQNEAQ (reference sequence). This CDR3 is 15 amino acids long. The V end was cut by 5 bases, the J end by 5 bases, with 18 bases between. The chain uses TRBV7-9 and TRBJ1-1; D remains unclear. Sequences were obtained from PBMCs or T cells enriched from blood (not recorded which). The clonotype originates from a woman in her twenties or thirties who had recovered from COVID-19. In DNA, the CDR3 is TGTGCCAGCAGCCTCCCGTTAGCTCGTGGGACTGAAGCTTTCTTT. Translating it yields CASSLPLARGTEAFF.